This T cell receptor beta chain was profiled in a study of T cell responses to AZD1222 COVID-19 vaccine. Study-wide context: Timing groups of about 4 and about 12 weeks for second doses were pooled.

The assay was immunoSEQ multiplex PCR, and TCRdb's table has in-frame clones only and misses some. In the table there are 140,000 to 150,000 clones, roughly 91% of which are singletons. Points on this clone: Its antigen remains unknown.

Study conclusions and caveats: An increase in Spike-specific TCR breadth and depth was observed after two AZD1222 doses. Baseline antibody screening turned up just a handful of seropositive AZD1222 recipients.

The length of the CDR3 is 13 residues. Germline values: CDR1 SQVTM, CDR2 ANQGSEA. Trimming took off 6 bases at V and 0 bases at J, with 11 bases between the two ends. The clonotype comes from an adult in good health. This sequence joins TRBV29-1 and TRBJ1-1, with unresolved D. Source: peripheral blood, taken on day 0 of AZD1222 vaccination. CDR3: CSVVRGLNTEAFF. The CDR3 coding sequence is TGCAGCGTGGTGCGGGGATTGAACACTGAAGCTTTCTTT.